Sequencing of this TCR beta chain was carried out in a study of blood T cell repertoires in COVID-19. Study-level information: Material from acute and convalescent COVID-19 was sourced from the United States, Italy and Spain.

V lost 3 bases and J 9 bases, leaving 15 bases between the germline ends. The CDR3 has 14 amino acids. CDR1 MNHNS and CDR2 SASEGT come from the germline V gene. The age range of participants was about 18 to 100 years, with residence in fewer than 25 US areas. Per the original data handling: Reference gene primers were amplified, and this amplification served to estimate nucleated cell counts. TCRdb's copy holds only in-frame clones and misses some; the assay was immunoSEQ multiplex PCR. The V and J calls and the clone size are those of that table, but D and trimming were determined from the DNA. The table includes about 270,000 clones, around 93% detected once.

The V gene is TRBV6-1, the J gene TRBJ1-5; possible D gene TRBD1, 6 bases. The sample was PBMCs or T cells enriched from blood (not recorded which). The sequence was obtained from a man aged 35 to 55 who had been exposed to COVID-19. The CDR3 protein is CASSDRGGLAPQHF. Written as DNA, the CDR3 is TGTGCCAGCAGTGACAGGGGAGGGCTAGCGCCCCAGCATTTT.